This TCR beta chain was captured in a study of identical twins. MiXCR, run by TCRdb on the 5' RACE reads, gives a single entry per CDR3 protein. The table lists a few hundred thousand distinct CDR3 sequences, nearly 10% of them singletons. This clonotype was seen repeatedly, ten times or more. V was clipped by 3 bases and J by 2 bases, with 11 bases between them. There are 14 residues in the CDR3. CDR1 and CDR2 (germline): MGHRA, YSYEKL. These data also featured in a second study, about yellow fever vaccine responses in identical twins. Per that paper: As reported, the vaccine T cell response of twins seemed partly convergent and partly personalized.

The chain couples TRBV4-1 to TRBJ2-7; D perhaps matches TRBD1 (6 bases). The clonotype comes from a woman under 30 in good health. The sequenced sample consisted of PBMCs. The CDR3 DNA is TGCGCCAGCAGCCACCACAGGGAACCCTACGAGCAGTACTTC. Translating gives CASSHHREPYEQYF.